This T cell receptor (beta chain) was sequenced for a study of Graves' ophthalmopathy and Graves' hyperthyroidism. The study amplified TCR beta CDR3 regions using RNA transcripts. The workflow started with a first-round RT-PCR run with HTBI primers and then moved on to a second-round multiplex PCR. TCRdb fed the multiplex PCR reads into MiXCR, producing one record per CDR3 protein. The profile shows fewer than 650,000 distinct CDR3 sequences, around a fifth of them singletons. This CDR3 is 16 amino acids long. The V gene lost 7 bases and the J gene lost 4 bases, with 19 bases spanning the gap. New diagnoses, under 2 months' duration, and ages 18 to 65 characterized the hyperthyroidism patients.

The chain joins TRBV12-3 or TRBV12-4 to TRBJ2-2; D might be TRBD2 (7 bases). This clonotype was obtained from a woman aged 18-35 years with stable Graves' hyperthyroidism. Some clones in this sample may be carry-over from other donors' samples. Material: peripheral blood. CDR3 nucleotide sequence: TGTGCCAGCACCCTGGGGGGGGCCATCTCCACCGGGGAGCTGTTTTTT. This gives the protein CASTLGGAISTGELFF.